This passage covers 14 T cell receptor beta chains from one sample sequenced in a study of T-cell memory formation after mild COVID-19. TCRdb re-derived calls from the 5' RACE reads in MiXCR, one entry per CDR3 protein. In the table there are 270,000 or so distinct CDR3 sequences, roughly a sixth of which are singletons. Input material: PBMCs or a T cell subset sorted from them (not recorded which). These receptors were collected from a man aged 18 to 29 who had mild COVID-19 (a few samples of this study predate the infection). Cell type and time point are not known.

This clonotype was recorded a few times. The chain carries TRBV5-1 and TRBJ2-3; D remains ambiguous. This CDR3 comprises 15 residues. Trimming left V 2 bases short and J 1 base short, with 11 bases between. Germline V gene data show CDR1 as SGHRS and CDR2 as YFSETQ. CDR3 coding DNA: TGCGCCAGCAGCTTCGGAATTATAGGCACAGATACGCAGTATTTT. Encoded protein: CASSFGIIGTDTQYF.

This clonotype was recorded a few times. V usage is TRBV5-1 and J usage is TRBJ2-2; TRBD2 is a possible D gene (6 bases). The CDR3 loop spans 17 amino acids. Trimming cost V 0 bases and J 5 bases, with 17 bases left between them. Germline lookup yields CDR1 SGHRS and CDR2 YFSETQ. The CDR3 reads CASSLALGPAGTGELFF. The CDR3 bases are TGCGCCAGCAGCTTGGCCTTGGGACCGGCGGGGACCGGGGAGCTGTTTTTT.

J is TRBJ2-3 and V is TRBV9; D ambiguous. The CDR3 is made up of 14 amino acids. With 0 bases removed from V and 2 bases from J, the gap between germline ends came to 7 bases. CDR1 is SGDLS, CDR2 YYNGEE, per germline. The CDR3: CASSVAPLTDTQYF. The CDR3 DNA reads as TGTGCCAGCAGCGTAGCACCACTCACAGATACGCAGTATTTT.

The V call is TRBV11-2, the J call TRBJ2-7, with no clear D. V shed 4 bases and J shed 5 bases, with 24 bases lying between them. The V gene's germline CDR1 is SGHAT and CDR2 FQNNGV. This CDR3 is 17 amino acids long. The CDR3 nucleotides are TGTGCCAGCAGCTCTCTCGCGAAACACCCTGATGGCCACGAGCAGTACTTC. As protein: CASSSLAKHPDGHEQYF.

This clonotype was picked up a small number of times. The chain couples TRBV5-1 to TRBJ2-1; 11 nucleotides line up with TRBD2. Germline V lookup: CDR1 SGHRS, CDR2 YFSETQ. The CDR3 contains 13 residues. The V segment lost 4 bases and the J segment 9 bases; nucleotides outside the gene matches: 3. The CDR3 DNA sequence: TGCGCCAGCAGCACTAGCGGGGGTCTTGAGCAGTTCTTC. Translating it yields CASSTSGGLEQFF.

The J gene is TRBJ2-7, the V gene TRBV10-3, with a tentative D call TRBD1 (6 bases). Trimming shortened V by 9 bases and J by 1 base, and 16 bases separated the two germline ends. The germline CDR1 and CDR2 sequences are ENHRY and SYGVKD. The CDR3 runs to 14 residues. CDR3: CAITPVQGSYEQYV. In nucleotides, the CDR3 is TGTGCCATAACACCGGTACAGGGATCCTACGAGCAGTACGTC.

This clonotype was picked up a small number of times. The chain couples TRBV7-2 to TRBJ2-5; tentatively, D is TRBD2 (5 bases). This CDR3 is built from 14 residues. Germline lookup yields CDR1 SGHTA and CDR2 FQGNSA. V was trimmed by 5 bases and J by 5 bases, leaving 15 bases between them. This chain's CDR3 is CASSGISGWETQYF. In DNA, the CDR3 is TGTGCCAGCAGCGGAATCTCGGGGTGGGAGACCCAGTACTTC.

This clonotype has more than one count but fewer than ten. The V gene is TRBV24-1, the J gene TRBJ2-3; D is perhaps TRBD1 (5 bases). Germline lookup yields CDR1 KGHDR and CDR2 SFDVKD. V was trimmed by 1 base and J by 5 bases, leaving 15 bases between them. The CDR3 is 16 amino acids. The CDR3 DNA sequence: TGTGCCACCAGTGATTTCGACAGCGTCCGATTAGATACGCAGTATTTT. It specifies CATSDFDSVRLDTQYF.

The chain combines TRBV12-3 or TRBV12-4 with TRBJ1-2; 7 bases align to TRBD1. Trimming took 4 bases from V and 8 from J; bases not matched to a gene: 4. The CDR3 has 12 residues. CDR3 DNA: TGTGCCAGCAGTTCAGGGGGTTCCGGCTACACCTTC. Translating gives CASSSGGSGYTF.

This chain connects TRBV3-1 to TRBJ2-7, with TRBD2 as a possible D gene (7 bases). From germline, CDR1 is LGHDT and CDR2 YNNKEL (reference sequence). Trimming shortened V by 5 bases and J by 6 bases, and 17 bases separated the two germline ends. This CDR3 is built from 14 residues. The CDR3 DNA is TGTGCCAGCAGCTCCTTGGGAGGGGGTGGCGAGCAGTACTTC. Encoded protein: CASSSLGGGGEQYF.

This chain links TRBV23-1 with TRBJ2-7, with 7 nucleotides matching TRBD1. TRBV23-1 is identified as an open reading frame with a role that is uncertain. This CDR3 spans 13 amino acids. J gave up 2 bases and V 7 bases, and 5 bases lay outside the gene matches. As DNA, the CDR3 is TGCGCCAGCATAGGGACAGCCGCCTACGAGCAGTACGTC. It yields the protein CASIGTAAYEQYV.

The chain combines TRBV4-1 with TRBJ1-5; D ambiguous. The CDR3 sequence is 15 residues long. V was cut by 1 base and J by 4 bases, with 11 bases left in between. The germline CDR1 and CDR2 sequences are MGHRA and YSYEKL. This chain's CDR3 is CASSQVSGFNQPQHF. The DNA for the CDR3 is TGCGCCAGCAGCCAAGTTAGCGGGTTTAATCAGCCCCAGCATTTT.

The sample holds a few counts of this clonotype. This chain joins TRBV7-2 and TRBJ2-3; no firm D call. The CDR3 is 13 amino acids. The germline gives CDR1 SGHTA, CDR2 FQGNSA. Trimming stripped 1 base from V and 7 bases from J, with 9 bases between. This CDR3 reads CASSLEAENTQYF. In nucleotides, the CDR3 is TGTGCCAGCAGCTTAGAAGCCGAAAATACGCAGTATTTT. Based on the CDR3 plus reference TRBV7-2 and TRBJ2-3, the full variable domain is GAGVSQSPSNKVTEKGKDVELRCDPISGHTALYWYRQSLGQGLEFLIYFQGNSAPDKSGLPSDRFSAERTGGSVSTLTIQRTQQEDSAVYLCASSLEAENTQYFGPGTRLTVL.

This clonotype was seen ten or more times. The genes are TRBV7-9 and TRBJ2-7; D may match TRBD1 or TRBD2 (5 bases each). Trimming took 4 bases from V and 6 from J, leaving 10 bases between them. CDR3 size: 12 residues. Germline assignment: CDR1 SEHNR and CDR2 FQNEAQ (reference sequence). Written as DNA, the CDR3 is TGTGCCAGCAGCTCGGGGACGGGCGAGCAGTACGTC. This sequence encodes CASSSGTGEQYV.